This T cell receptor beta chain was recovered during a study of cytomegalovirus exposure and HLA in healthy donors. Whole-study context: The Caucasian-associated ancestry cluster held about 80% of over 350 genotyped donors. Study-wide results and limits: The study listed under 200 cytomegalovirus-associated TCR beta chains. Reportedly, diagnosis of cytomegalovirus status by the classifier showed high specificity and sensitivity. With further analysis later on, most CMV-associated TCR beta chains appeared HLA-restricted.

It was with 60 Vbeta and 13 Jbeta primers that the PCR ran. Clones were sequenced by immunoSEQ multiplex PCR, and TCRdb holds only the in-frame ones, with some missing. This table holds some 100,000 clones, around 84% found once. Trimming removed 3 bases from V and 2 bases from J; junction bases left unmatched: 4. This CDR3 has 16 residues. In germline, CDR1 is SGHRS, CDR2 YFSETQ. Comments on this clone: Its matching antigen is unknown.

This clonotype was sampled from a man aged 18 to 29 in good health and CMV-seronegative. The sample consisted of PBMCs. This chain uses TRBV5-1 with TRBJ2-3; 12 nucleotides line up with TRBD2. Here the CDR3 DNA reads TGCGCCAGCAGCTCCGGACTAGCGGGAATCACAGATACGCAGTATTTT. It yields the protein CASSSGLAGITDTQYF.